This TCR beta chain was sequenced during a study of CD8+ T cells in alopecia areata. In regard to this clone: Its antigen is not known.

This CDR3 comprises 11 residues. Germline CDR1 ENHRY, CDR2 SYGVKD. Trimming pared 6 bases from V and 6 bases from J, leaving 9 bases between. RNA extraction was followed by reverse transcription into cDNA, which acted as the sequencing template. Repertoires were generated with immunoSEQ multiplex PCR, while TCRdb's copy carries only in-frame clones and drops some. The sample lists 150,000 or so clones; 55% were seen once. Study-wide results and limits: Between patients, shared TCR sequences were less clear than in mice. This was possibly due in part to HLA diversity in the patient population. Especially in alopecia totalis/universalis, lesional scalp showed greater clonality than normal scalp did. Sequencing of scalp samples also captures resident alphabeta T cells of normal skin.

PBMCs yielded sorted CD4+ and CD8+ T cells. The specimen was CD4+ T cells sorted from blood. The clonotype originates from a human donor in good health. The rearrangement links TRBV10-3 to TRBJ2-7; D unclear. The CDR3 region has the DNA TGTGCCATCAGCCCCGGGTTCGAGCAGTACTTC. Translating gives CAISPGFEQYF.